The present T cell receptor beta chain was sequenced within a study of blood T cell repertoires in COVID-19. About the study: Spain, Italy and the United States supplied samples that represented acute and convalescent COVID-19. Sources were T cells, B-cell-depleted T cells, or PBMCs; the material itself was cDNA or gDNA.

This CDR3 has 15 amino acids. The trim removed 4 bases at V and 4 bases at J, leaving 8 bases unmatched. CDR1 SGHRS and CDR2 YFSETQ come from the germline V gene. In the original analysis: Amplification from reference gene primers served as the basis for estimated nucleated cell counts. The protocol was immunoSEQ multiplex PCR, while the TCRdb copy is restricted to in-frame clones and leaves out a portion. V, J and clone size derive from that table, while D and trimming were established from the DNA sequence. The sample records around 200,000 clones, more than 75% being singletons. Across under 25 US areas, participants ranged in age from about 18 to 90 years.

The gene calls are TRBV5-1 and TRBJ2-5; 9 bases match TRBD1. This TCR was sampled from a woman aged 40 to 50 with acute COVID-19. Sequenced: PBMCs or T cells enriched from blood (not recorded which). CDR3 amino acids: CASSQPGTGRETQYF. The CDR3 coding sequence is TGCGCCAGCAGCCAGCCCGGGACAGGGAGAGAGACCCAGTACTTC.